This TCR beta chain was profiled in a study of control samples from healthy donors and cancer patients. Clones were read by immunoSEQ multiplex PCR, and TCRdb kept only the in-frame ones, dropping some. The data hold under 150,000 clones, with 88% observed a single time. The CDR3 sequence is 13 residues long. V dropped 1 base and J dropped 1 base, with 4 bases sitting between them. Germline lookup yields CDR1 SGHVS and CDR2 FNYEAQ. The chain has TRBV7-6 and TRBJ1-1, with D hard to call. The sequencing sample was made of blood. The source of this sequence is a woman in her 70s in good health. The CDR3 sequence is CASSLVGNTEAFF. The CDR3 nucleotides read TGTGCCAGCAGCTTAGTCGGGAACACTGAAGCTTTCTTT.